These T cell receptor beta chains were read from a single sample in a study of neoadjuvant anti-PD-1 for oral cavity cancer. Produced via immunoSEQ multiplex PCR; TCRdb's table is partial and in-frame only. The sample lists 65,000 to 95,000 clones; more than 80% were seen once. Sequenced material: PBMCs, taken before nivolumab (anti-PD-1) treatment. These receptors were collected from a person aged 35-79 years with oral cavity squamous cell carcinoma. Both conserved end residues are part of each CDR3. A D gene is named only where the DNA matches it firmly. Rows give clone size only sometimes, using once, few, many, or a class for an expanded clone.

clone_size	j_call	d_call	v_call	cdr3_aa	cdr3_nt
once	TRBJ2-7	-	TRBV4-2	CASSQGNSVSSYEQYF	TGTGCCAGCAGCCAAGGGAATAGCGTGTCCTCCTACGAGCAGTACTTC
-	TRBJ1-1	-	TRBV5-1	CASSQGWEGTEAFF	TGCGCCAGCAGTCAGGGATGGGAGGGCACTGAAGCTTTCTTT
-	TRBJ2-5	-	TRBV7-6	CASSLRHPKETQYF	TGTGCCAGCAGCTTAAGACATCCGAAAGAGACCCAGTACTTC
-	TRBJ2-1	TRBD2	TRBV19	CASRGSGTSLYDEQFF	TGTGCCAGTAGGGGGTCGGGGACTAGTCTTTACGATGAGCAGTTCTTC
-	TRBJ2-3	-	TRBV9	CASSVGAAGPTDTQYF	TGTGCCAGCAGCGTAGGAGCGGCCGGACCCACAGATACGCAGTATTTT
-	TRBJ2-3	TRBD1	TRBV6-1	CASAGQGAYTDTQYF	TGTGCCAGCGCCGGACAGGGGGCGTACACAGATACGCAGTATTTT
once	TRBJ2-3	-	TRBV12-1	CASSFGPDGGRAPDTQYF	TGTGCCAGCAGCTTTGGGCCTGATGGCGGGAGGGCGCCAGATACGCAGTATTTT
-	TRBJ1-1	-	TRBV10-2	CASTPGDSRGTEAFF	TGCGCCAGCACCCCCGGGGACTCCCGGGGGACTGAAGCTTTCTTT
-	TRBJ2-2	-	TRBV6-4	CASSDTNSHTGELFF	TGTGCCAGCAGTGACACTAACAGTCACACCGGGGAGCTGTTTTTT
few	TRBJ2-7	TRBD1	TRBV6-1	CASSEAPGQTYEQYF	TGTGCCAGCAGTGAAGCGCCGGGACAGACCTACGAGCAGTACTTC
-	TRBJ2-7	-	TRBV9	CASSPRGPLGAYEQYF	TGTGCCAGCAGCCCGCGGGGGCCTTTGGGGGCCTACGAGCAGTACTTC
few	TRBJ2-5	-	TRBV15	CATSRDRAANYAETQYF	TGTGCCACCAGCAGAGATAGGGCAGCGAATTATGCAGAGACCCAGTACTTC
-	TRBJ2-2	TRBD2	TRBV29-1	CSRGGTNTGELFF	TGCAGCAGGGGAGGGACGAACACCGGGGAGCTGTTTTTT
-	TRBJ1-4	TRBD1	TRBV10-3	CAIRPGQGGSTNEKLFF	TGTGCCATCAGGCCCGGACAGGGGGGTTCAACTAATGAAAAACTGTTTTTT
many	TRBJ2-2	TRBD1	TRBV2	CASSHPGTGGGELFF	TGTGCCAGCAGTCACCCGGGGACAGGGGGAGGGGAGCTGTTTTTT
-	TRBJ2-7	-	TRBV6-5	CASSRTGRTYEQYF	TGTGCCAGCAGCCGCACAGGTCGGACCTACGAGCAGTACTTC
-	TRBJ2-7	TRBD2	TRBV7-8	CASSPGLTYEQYF	TGTGCCAGCAGCCCGGGACTAACCTACGAGCAGTACTTC
-	TRBJ2-1	TRBD1	TRBV27	CASGFLPGQGINEQFF	TGTGCCAGCGGATTTCTGCCGGGACAGGGGATAAATGAGCAGTTCTTC
-	TRBJ2-2	-	TRBV9	CASSVGPGTGELFF	TGTGCCAGCAGCGTGGGGCCCGGAACCGGGGAGCTGTTTTTT
-	TRBJ1-2	TRBD1	TRBV27	CASSPRQGYYGYTF	TGTGCCAGCAGTCCTCGACAGGGATACTATGGCTACACCTTC
few	TRBJ2-1	-	TRBV6-1	CASSVSSAGSYNEQFF	TGTGCCAGCAGTGTCTCGAGCGCGGGAAGCTACAATGAGCAGTTCTTC
-	TRBJ2-2	-	TRBV30	CAWSVLSTGELFF	TGTGCCTGGAGTGTTCTTTCAACCGGGGAGCTGTTTTTT